The clone carrying this T cell receptor (beta chain) was recorded only once. Per the original data handling: Reference gene primers were amplified, and this amplification served to estimate nucleated cell counts. TCRdb keeps only in-frame clones here, not all; method: immunoSEQ multiplex PCR. V, J and clone size derive from that table, while D and trimming were established from the DNA sequence. Among under 300,000 clones listed, approximately 82% were seen once. The data belong to a study of blood T cell repertoires in COVID-19. In the study overall: Samples representing acute and convalescent COVID-19 were sourced from the United States, Italy and Spain. From T cells, B-cell-depleted T cells, or PBMCs came the material, which was cDNA or gDNA.

Germline V gives CDR1 SNHLY, CDR2 FYNNEI. Trimming left V 5 bases short and J 6 bases short, with 14 bases between. This CDR3 has 14 residues. The clonotype originates from a woman aged 40 to 50 who had recovered from COVID-19. Specimen: peripheral blood. The chain links TRBV2 to TRBJ1-5; D gene unclear. DNA of the CDR3: TGTGCCAGCAGTCGACTTTACATTGGTCAGCCCCAGCATTTT. Amino acid sequence: CASSRLYIGQPQHF.